The 20 T cell receptor beta chains in this list originate from one sample, sequenced in a study of cytomegalovirus exposure and HLA in healthy donors. Only in-frame clones appear in the TCRdb table, and some are missing; sequencing was by immunoSEQ multiplex PCR. The sample lists some 130,000 clones; about 94% were seen once. The sample comprised PBMCs. The receptor set was obtained from a man in his late teens or twenties in good health and CMV-seropositive.

A single count supports this clone. In DNA, the CDR3 is TGCGCCAGCAGTCTTAGATGGACAAAACTCTCCTACGAGCAGTACTTC. It codes for CASSLRWTKLSYEQYF. The chain links TRBV23-1 to TRBJ2-7; D may be TRBD1 (5 bases). TRBV23-1 is marked as an open reading frame, function uncertain. V shed 4 bases and J shed 0 bases, with 16 bases lying between them. The CDR3 contains 16 residues.

The chain has TRBV11-3 and TRBJ2-3, with 10 positions matching TRBD1. Germline trimming cut 5 bases from V and 2 bases from J; bases unmatched to any gene: 4. Germline-derived CDR1 and CDR2 are SGHNT and YENEEA. The CDR3 loop spans 15 amino acids. CDR3 sequence (DNA): TGTGCCAGCAGCCCTCGACAGGGGGCCACAGATACGCAGTATTTT. It is translated as CASSPRQGATDTQYF. Looking up the rest from reference TRBV11-3 and TRBJ2-3 gives the full variable domain: EAGVVQSPRYKIIEKKQPVAFWCNPISGHNTLYWYLQNLGQGPELLIRYENEEAVDDSQLPKDRFSAERLKGVDSTLKIQPAELGDSAVYLCASSPRQGATDTQYFGPGTRLTVL.

The chain links TRBV5-6 to TRBJ2-1, with a possible D match to TRBD2 (5 bases). The CDR3 loop spans 14 amino acids. Germline values: CDR1 SGHDT, CDR2 YYEEEE. V lost 4 bases and J lost 3, with 11 bases in between. The CDR3 nucleotides are TGTGCCAGCAGCCCCCGGCGGGTCTACAATGAGCAGTTCTTC. Translation gives CASSPRRVYNEQFF.

The V gene is TRBV25-1, the J gene TRBJ1-2; unclear D gene. This CDR3 spans 13 amino acids. Deletions cut 6 bases from V and 4 bases from J, with 12 bases between. From germline, CDR1 is MGHDK and CDR2 SYGVNS. CDR3 in DNA: TGTGCCAGCAGAGAAGGAGGGCCCTATGGCTACACCTTC. This encodes CASREGGPYGYTF.

This chain uses TRBV5-1 with TRBJ2-1; 11 bases map to TRBD2. V lost 4 bases to trimming and J lost 9 bases; unmatched junction nucleotides: 21. Germline V gives CDR1 SGHRS, CDR2 YFSETQ. CDR3 length equals 19 residues. The CDR3 region has the DNA TGCGCCAGCAGCCCCATGGGAGGAGCTAGCGGGAGGAGAGCTGTTGAGCAGTTCTTC. It yields the protein CASSPMGGASGRRAVEQFF. The entire variable domain, with the rest obtained from reference TRBV5-1 and TRBJ2-1, is as follows: KAGVTQTPRYLIKTRGQQVTLSCSPISGHRSVSWYQQTPGQGLQFLFEYFSETQRNKGNFPGRFSGRQFSNSRSEMNVSTLELGDSALYLCASSPMGGASGRRAVEQFFGPGTRLTVL.

The V call is TRBV28, the J call TRBJ1-4; weak D call: TRBD1 (6 bases). The V gene lost 7 bases and the J gene lost 0 bases, with 21 bases spanning the gap. CDR3 length: 18 residues. Germline V gives CDR1 MDHEN, CDR2 SYDVKM. This CDR3 reads CASTPFPGQKTTNEKLFF. The CDR3 bases are TGTGCCAGCACCCCCTTCCCGGGACAAAAGACAACTAATGAAAAACTGTTTTTT. The full variable domain, rest sourced from reference TRBV28 and TRBJ1-4, is DVKVTQSSRYLVKRTGEKVFLECVQDMDHENMFWYRQDPGLGLRLIYFSYDVKMKEKGDIPEGYSVSREKKERFSLILESASTNQTSMYLCASTPFPGQKTTNEKLFFGSGTQLSVL.

The rearrangement joins TRBV11-3 to TRBJ2-2, with TRBD2 as a possible D gene (6 bases). Germline loops: CDR1 SGHNT, CDR2 YENEEA. Trimming removed 3 bases at V and 7 bases at J, with 15 bases between. This CDR3 has 15 amino acids. CDR3 in DNA: TGTGCCAGCAGCTTGGGGGGATTGCGCTTCGGGGAGCTGTTTTTT. It specifies CASSLGGLRFGELFF.

This chain links TRBV5-1 with TRBJ2-3; TRBD2 aligns across 11 bases. Trimming removed 1 base from V and 3 bases from J; junction bases left unmatched: 1. Germline V gene data show CDR1 as SGHRS and CDR2 as YFSETQ. CDR3 length: 15 amino acids. The CDR3 bases are TGCGCCAGCAGCTTGACTAGCGGGAGTACAGATACGCAGTATTTT. It specifies CASSLTSGSTDTQYF.

The chain joins TRBV7-2 to TRBJ2-2; D might be TRBD1 (5 bases). CDR1 and CDR2 from the germline V gene are SGHTA and FQGNSA. Trimming cost V 6 bases and J 5 bases, with 25 bases left between them. The CDR3 is 18 residues long. DNA for the CDR3: TGTGCCAGCAGACATCATTTAGGAAGGGGATTTGGGACCGGGGAGCTGTTTTTT. It codes for CASRHHLGRGFGTGELFF.

This chain uses TRBV7-9 with TRBJ2-3; D is undetermined. Germline-derived CDR1 and CDR2 are SEHNR and FQNEAQ (reference sequence). V was trimmed by 0 bases and J by 6 bases, leaving 7 bases between them. The CDR3 contains 13 residues. The CDR3 here is CASSLASGDTQYF. Written as DNA, the CDR3 is TGTGCCAGCAGCTTAGCCTCCGGGGATACGCAGTATTTT.

The DNA of the CDR3 is TGCGCCAGCAGCCAAGATCAACGGCAGCCCCAGCATTTT. Protein product: CASSQDQRQPQHF. V gene TRBV4-1 combines with J gene TRBJ1-5; D unclear. V was shortened by 0 bases and J by 7 bases, with 7 bases between the two germline ends. There are 13 residues in the CDR3. Germline V gene sequence: CDR1 MGHRA, CDR2 YSYEKL.

The CDR3 nucleotides read TGTGCCAGTAGTATTTATGGTCGGGAGGGTACAGATACGCAGTATTTT. Encoded protein: CASSIYGREGTDTQYF. The chain joins TRBV19 to TRBJ2-3; TRBD2 aligns across 8 bases. The CDR3 runs to 16 residues. The germline V gene encodes CDR1 LNHDA and CDR2 SQIVND (reference sequence). After removal of 3 bases from V and 3 bases from J, the junction contained 8 bases not matched to a gene.

This chain joins TRBV7-3 and TRBJ2-1; TRBD2 matches 8 bases. The CDR3 runs to 16 residues. V shed 5 bases and J 0 bases; nucleotides not matched to a gene: 6. The germline V gene encodes CDR1 SGHTA and CDR2 FQGTGA. The CDR3 region is CASSLDTSGSYNEQFF. In DNA, the CDR3 is TGTGCCAGCAGCCTCGACACTAGCGGCTCCTACAATGAGCAGTTCTTC.

The chain recombines TRBV11-2 with TRBJ2-3; D may be TRBD2 (6 bases). The CDR3 is 13 residues long. The germline V gene encodes CDR1 SGHAT and CDR2 FQNNGV. With 3 bases removed from V and 9 bases from J, the gap between germline ends came to 13 bases. CDR3 bases: TGTGCCAGCAGCTTCGAACCGGGGAGGACGCAGTATTTT. Translation gives CASSFEPGRTQYF.

The rearrangement links TRBV5-1 to TRBJ2-2, with TRBD1 matching 7 bases. Germline CDR1 is SGHRS and CDR2 is YFSETQ. V shed 4 bases and J 2 bases; nucleotides not matched to a gene: 8. The length of the CDR3 is 16 residues. The CDR3 coding sequence is TGCGCCAGCAGCGCCAACGCAGGGGGAAACACCGGGGAGCTGTTTTTT. This sequence encodes CASSANAGGNTGELFF.

The rearrangement uses TRBV28 and TRBJ2-5, with 7 bases identical to TRBD1. There are 15 residues in the CDR3. Germline V gene data show CDR1 as MDHEN and CDR2 as SYDVKM. After removal of 1 base from V and 4 bases from J, the junction contained 6 bases not matched to a gene. This chain's CDR3 is CASSLSGGPRETQYF. The CDR3 DNA reads as TGTGCCAGCAGTTTATCAGGGGGACCCAGAGAGACCCAGTACTTC. The full variable domain, with the rest looked up from reference TRBV28 and TRBJ2-5, is DVKVTQSSRYLVKRTGEKVFLECVQDMDHENMFWYRQDPGLGLRLIYFSYDVKMKEKGDIPEGYSVSREKKERFSLILESASTNQTSMYLCASSLSGGPRETQYFGPGTRLLVL.

The V call is TRBV27, the J call TRBJ2-7, with a possible D match to TRBD2 (6 bases). V lost 5 bases, J lost 4 bases, and 21 bases lay in between. The CDR3 extends over 16 amino acids. The V gene's germline CDR1 is MNHEY and CDR2 SMNVEV (reference sequence). Here the CDR3 DNA reads TGTGCCAGCAGTCTCCTCCTAGCGCAAAATCCTTACGAGCAGTACTTC. Translation: CASSLLLAQNPYEQYF.

V and J are TRBV28 and TRBJ1-5; possible D gene TRBD1, 5 bases. Germline V CDR1 and CDR2: MDHEN, SYDVKM. The CDR3 has 13 residues. V was trimmed by 8 bases and J by 5 bases, leaving 13 bases between them. Here the CDR3 DNA reads TGTGCCAGCCGGGTGACAGCCCATCAGCCCCAGCATTTT. The encoded protein is CASRVTAHQPQHF.

The rearrangement links TRBV30 to TRBJ2-3; perhaps TRBD2 as D (6 bases). Trimming pared 0 bases from V and 0 bases from J, leaving 13 bases between. The CDR3 spans 16 residues. The germline CDR1 and CDR2 sequences are GTSNPN and SVGIG (reference sequence). The CDR3 reads CAWSVRLAASTDTQYF. CDR3 nucleotide sequence: TGTGCCTGGAGTGTACGTTTAGCGGCAAGCACAGATACGCAGTATTTT.

The chain joins TRBV7-2 to TRBJ1-4; 10 nucleotides line up with TRBD1. J gave up 2 bases and V 6 bases, and 9 bases lay outside the gene matches. CDR1 SGHTA and CDR2 FQGNSA come from the germline V gene. CDR3 size: 17 residues. CDR3 in DNA: TGTGCCAGCAGGGCGGGACAGGGGATGAGGACTAATGAAAAACTGTTTTTT. This sequence encodes CASRAGQGMRTNEKLFF.